The text below deals with one TCR beta chain. The data were obtained in a study of blood T cell repertoires in COVID-19. Study overall: Nucleic acid was either cDNA or gDNA, and it came from T cells, B-cell-depleted T cells, or PBMCs.

J was trimmed by 7 bases and V by 7 bases; bases with no gene match: 7. This CDR3 comprises 13 residues. In the authors' workflow: Estimation of nucleated cell counts was performed using reference gene primer amplification. Data came from immunoSEQ multiplex PCR; TCRdb stores just in-frame clones and leaves some out. V, J and clone size are those of that table, while D and trimming were read from the DNA. The table records around 140,000 clones, around nine tenths of them present only once. The material sequenced was peripheral blood. V gene TRBV12-3 or TRBV12-4 combines with J gene TRBJ1-2; TRBD1 agrees at 9 bases. The clonotype comes from a man between 65 and 80 years old with active COVID-19. The CDR3 coding sequence is TGTGCCAGCACCACTACAGGGGGCGGTGGCTACACCTTC. Translation gives CASTTTGGGGYTF.